The 32 T cell receptor beta chains given below trace back to one sample, sequenced in a study of vaccination effects on CD4 cells after COVID-19. Antigen-specific CD4+ T cells were expanded with viral peptide pools in the ViraFEST assay before sequencing. Isolating CD4+ T cells followed about 11 days of culture. As their vaccination, participants received two doses of either BNT162b2 or mRNA-1273. Which antigens these TCRs recognize remains unknown. Using immunoSEQ multiplex PCR, the repertoire was profiled, and TCRdb retains in-frame clones only, with some absent. The profile shows tens of thousands of clones, just under 75% of them singletons. The material was CD4+ T cells from PBMCs cultured with HCoV-229E spike peptides, obtained after COVID-19 vaccination. Every receptor here comes from a human donor who received a COVID-19 vaccine.

The V call is TRBV11-2, the J call TRBJ1-3; D is undetermined. Germline CDR1 and CDR2: SGHAT and FQNNGV. V was clipped by 2 bases and J by 4 bases, with 3 bases between them. The CDR3 consists of 12 residues. The CDR3 nucleotides read TGTGCCAGCAGCTTACAGGGAAACACCATATATTTT. Its translation: CASSLQGNTIYF.

A remark on this clone: A read error may produce the germline difference seen at one junction end. The chain couples TRBV5-1 to TRBJ1-5; TRBD1 is a possible D gene (5 bases). Germline V gives CDR1 SGHRS, CDR2 YFSETQ. CDR3 size: 15 residues. The DNA for the CDR3 is TGCGCCAGCAGCTTGGACCCAGACAGCACTCAGCCCCAGCATTTT. Protein sequence: CASSLDPDSTQPQHF.

The chain carries TRBV15 and TRBJ1-2, with 10 bases lining up with TRBD1. Trimming at V came to 0 bases and at J to 9 bases, leaving 7 bases not matched to a gene. Germline lookup yields CDR1 LNHNV and CDR2 YYDKDF (reference sequence). The CDR3 runs 15 residues. DNA for the CDR3: TGTGCCACCAGCAGAGATAGTCGGACAGGGGGGCGCTACACCTTC. Its protein is CATSRDSRTGGRYTF.

The V call is TRBV6-6, the J call TRBJ2-1; TRBD1 matches at 12 bases. After removal of 6 bases from V and 12 bases from J, the junction contained 9 bases not matched to a gene. The CDR3 length is 14 residues. Germline V gene data show CDR1 as MNHNY and CDR2 as SVGAGI (reference sequence). Here the CDR3 reads CASSTGTGGTWQFF. The CDR3 DNA reads as TGTGCCAGCAGCACCGGGACAGGGGGCACTTGGCAGTTCTTC.

A few counts support this clone. The rearrangement joins TRBV27 to TRBJ1-5; 7 nucleotides match TRBD1. CDR1 MNHEY and CDR2 SMNVEV come from the germline V gene (reference sequence). Trimming removed 5 bases from V and 0 bases from J; junction bases left unmatched: 10. This CDR3 spans 17 amino acids. The CDR3 DNA is TGTGCCAGCAGTACAGGGGCTAGCTTGTATAGCAATCAGCCCCAGCATTTT. This sequence encodes CASSTGASLYSNQPQHF.

The rearrangement uses TRBV6-1 and TRBJ1-2; no firm D call. Germline V CDR1 and CDR2: MNHNS, SASEGT. The length of the CDR3 is 14 residues. The ends were cut back, 1 base at V and 7 bases at J, with 13 bases in the middle. CDR3 DNA sequence: TGTGCCAGCAGTGAAGTCGGGCGTCCGGCTGGCTACACCTTC. Protein product: CASSEVGRPAGYTF.

The chain is built from TRBV7-9 and TRBJ1-6; a possible D gene is TRBD1 (5 bases). Germline V gives CDR1 SEHNR, CDR2 FQNEAQ (reference sequence). The CDR3 runs to 14 residues. V lost 1 base and J lost 10, with 11 bases in between. The CDR3 sequence is CASSLGQQRSPLHF. Written as DNA, the CDR3 is TGTGCCAGCAGCTTAGGACAGCAAAGATCACCCCTCCACTTT. Looking up the rest from reference TRBV7-9 and TRBJ1-6 gives the full variable domain: DTGVSQNPRHKITKRGQNVTFRCDPISEHNRLYWYRQTLGQGPEFLTYFQNEAQLEKSRLLSDRFSAERPKGSFSTLEIQRTEQGDSAMYLCASSLGQQRSPLHFGNGTRLTVT.

The chain links TRBV18 to TRBJ1-2, with unresolved D. Trimming shortened V by 2 bases and J by 8 bases, and 18 bases separated the two germline ends. This CDR3 spans 15 amino acids. Per the germline V gene, CDR1 is KGHSH and CDR2 is LQKENI. CDR3: CASSPDGPARGGYTF. CDR3 bases: TGTGCCAGCTCACCAGACGGACCCGCACGAGGGGGCTACACCTTC.

DNA of the CDR3: TGTGCCAGCATAGGACGGCAGGACTATGGCTACACCTTC. This sequence encodes CASIGRQDYGYTF. The V gene is TRBV5-5, the J gene TRBJ1-2; D call uncertain. Germline loops: CDR1 SGHKS, CDR2 YYEKEE (reference sequence). The CDR3 covers 13 residues. V lost 6 bases and J lost 3, with 12 bases in between.

DNA of the CDR3: TGTGCCAGCAGCCAAGTTTTTGGGGGAAGCACAGATACGCAGTATTTT. As protein: CASSQVFGGSTDTQYF. The V gene is TRBV3-1 (or the pseudogene TRBV3-2), the J gene TRBJ2-3; D tentatively reads TRBD1 or TRBD2 (5 bases each). The CDR3 consists of 16 residues. V was cut by 1 base and J by 0 bases, with 11 bases left in between. Germline V lookup: CDR1 LGHDT, CDR2 YNNKEL (reference sequence).

This chain links TRBV5-1 with TRBJ1-3; D is unclear. This CDR3 comprises 15 residues. CDR1 SGHRS and CDR2 YFSETQ come from the germline V gene. The V and J ends lost 1 base and 0 bases respectively, with 8 bases between them. CDR3 amino acids: CASSLQGSSGNTIYF. As DNA, the CDR3 is TGCGCCAGCAGCTTGCAAGGTAGCTCTGGAAACACCATATATTTT.

The chain recombines TRBV6-1 with TRBJ1-2, with D tentatively TRBD1 (6 bases). The CDR3 spans 15 residues. V was cut by 2 bases and J by 2 bases, with 12 bases left in between. Germline CDR1 MNHNS, CDR2 SASEGT. The CDR3, as DNA: TGTGCCAGCAGTGAATTGACAGGAGCAAACTATGGCTACACCTTC. It translates to CASSELTGANYGYTF.

This clone was seen only a few times. The chain joins TRBV7-2 to TRBJ2-1, with D hard to call. This CDR3 has 15 amino acids. V lost 5 bases, J lost 5 bases, and 16 bases lay in between. From germline, CDR1 is SGHTA and CDR2 FQGNSA. Written as DNA, the CDR3 is TGTGCCAGCAGCCATTTTTTCCTCATCCACAATGAGCAGTTCTTC. Encoded protein: CASSHFFLIHNEQFF.

This sequence joins TRBV18 and TRBJ2-7; 7 positions match TRBD1. The germline gives CDR1 KGHSH, CDR2 LQKENI. CDR3 size: 13 residues. Trimming took 3 bases from V and 9 from J; bases not matched to a gene: 8. Here the CDR3 reads CASSPPTGQLQYF. The CDR3 DNA reads as TGTGCCAGCTCACCTCCGACGGGACAGCTGCAGTACTTC. Variable domain in full (rest from reference TRBV18 and TRBJ2-7): NAGVMQNPRHLVRRRGQEARLRCSPMKGHSHVYWYRQLPEEGLKFMVYLQKENIIDESGMPKERFSAEFPKEGPSILRIQQVVRGDSAAYFCASSPPTGQLQYFGPGTRLTVT.

This clone was seen a single time. The chain is built from TRBV2 and TRBJ2-7; TRBD1 matches 9 bases. V lost 6 bases to trimming and J lost 6 bases; unmatched junction nucleotides: 9. The CDR3 has 14 amino acids. Germline V gene sequence: CDR1 SNHLY, CDR2 FYNNEI. The CDR3 DNA reads TGTGCCAGCAGACCGGGACAGGGATTCTCCGAGCAGTACTTC. It translates to CASRPGQGFSEQYF. The full variable domain, rest sourced from reference TRBV2 and TRBJ2-7, is EPEVTQTPSHQVTQMGQEVILRCVPISNHLYFYWYRQILGQKVEFLVSFYNNEISEKSEIFDDQFSVERPDGSNFTLKIRSTKLEDSAMYFCASRPGQGFSEQYFGPGTRLTVT.

The chain uses TRBV5-1 and TRBJ2-1, with 7 bases matching TRBD1. Germline lookup yields CDR1 SGHRS and CDR2 YFSETQ. The CDR3 is 17 residues long. J lost 4 bases, V lost 0 bases, and 10 bases had no gene match. CDR3 residues: CASSLASIGTAYNEQFF. Here the CDR3 DNA reads TGCGCCAGCAGCTTGGCATCGATTGGGACAGCGTACAATGAGCAGTTCTTC. Supplemented by reference TRBV5-1 and TRBJ2-1, the full variable domain reads KAGVTQTPRYLIKTRGQQVTLSCSPISGHRSVSWYQQTPGQGLQFLFEYFSETQRNKGNFPGRFSGRQFSNSRSEMNVSTLELGDSALYLCASSLASIGTAYNEQFFGPGTRLTVL.

J is TRBJ2-2 and V is TRBV6-5; D perhaps matches TRBD2 (5 bases). The germline CDR1 and CDR2 sequences are MNHEY and SVGAGI. V lost 9 bases, J lost 5 bases, and 16 bases lay in between. The CDR3 length is 14 residues. CDR3 DNA: TGTGCCAGTAAGGAGGAGCCGCGGACCGGGGAGCTGTTTTTT. Residues: CASKEEPRTGELFF.

This clone was seen a handful of times. CDR3 region: CASSGKSGVGELFF. CDR3 in DNA: TGTGCCAGCAGCGGGAAATCGGGGGTCGGGGAGCTGTTTTTT. The chain uses TRBV9 and TRBJ2-2, with D tentatively TRBD2 (6 bases). V lost 3 bases and J lost 7, with 13 bases in between. Germline CDR1 reads SGDLS; CDR2 reads YYNGEE. There are 14 residues in the CDR3.

This clone came up a few times. The rearrangement uses TRBV2 and TRBJ2-7, with TRBD1 matching over 7 bases. The trim removed 8 bases at V and 0 bases at J, leaving 7 bases unmatched. This CDR3 contains 14 residues. Germline V gives CDR1 SNHLY, CDR2 FYNNEI. The DNA of the CDR3 is TGTGCCAGCCATAAGGACAGGAGCTCCTACGAGCAGTACTTC. Translation gives CASHKDRSSYEQYF.

This chain uses TRBV3-1 (or the pseudogene TRBV3-2) with TRBJ2-7; 7 bases line up with TRBD1. The CDR3 extends over 15 amino acids. With 1 base clipped from V and 2 bases from J, the junction kept 5 bases outside the gene matches. In germline, CDR1 is LGHDT, CDR2 YNNKEL (reference sequence). CDR3 amino acids: CASSQAPTGTYEQYF. The CDR3 nucleotides read TGTGCCAGCAGCCAAGCCCCGACAGGGACCTACGAGCAGTACTTC.

This sequence joins TRBV5-1 and TRBJ1-1; D call uncertain. V lost 6 bases and J 3 bases, leaving 9 bases between the germline ends. Germline V gene data show CDR1 as SGHRS and CDR2 as YFSETQ. CDR3 size: 12 residues. The DNA of the CDR3 is TGCGCCAGCAAAACGGAGTACACTGAAGCTTTCTTT. It specifies CASKTEYTEAFF.

V gene TRBV6-6 combines with J gene TRBJ2-3; D gene unclear. V was pared by 1 base and J by 2 bases, with 7 bases between. Germline CDR1 MNHNY, CDR2 SVGAGI (reference sequence). The CDR3 extends over 14 amino acids. CDR3: CASSYLLITDTQYF. CDR3 coding DNA: TGTGCCAGCAGTTACTTACTGATCACAGATACGCAGTATTTT.

The genes are TRBV27 and TRBJ1-2; D might be TRBD1 (5 bases). The V gene lost 3 bases and the J gene lost 4 bases, with 18 bases spanning the gap. CDR3 length equals 16 residues. Germline assignment: CDR1 MNHEY and CDR2 SMNVEV (reference sequence). CDR3 amino acids: CASSFGLRGNRYGYTF. DNA for the CDR3: TGTGCCAGCAGTTTCGGTTTAAGGGGCAACCGCTATGGCTACACCTTC.

The rearrangement links TRBV5-1 to TRBJ1-1; the D gene is possibly TRBD1 (5 bases). CDR3 size: 14 residues. Germline values: CDR1 SGHRS, CDR2 YFSETQ. The germline V and J ends were trimmed by 5 bases and 0 bases, with 11 bases remaining between them. The CDR3 protein is CASSSTVMNTEAFF. CDR3 nucleotides: TGCGCCAGCAGTTCGACAGTTATGAACACTGAAGCTTTCTTT.

This clone was counted only a few times. This chain connects TRBV19 to TRBJ2-1; D might be TRBD1 or TRBD2, each matching 5 bases. Trimming pared 5 bases from V and 12 bases from J, leaving 17 bases between. The CDR3 is 13 amino acids. Germline CDR1 is LNHDA and CDR2 is SQIVND (reference sequence). The CDR3 DNA reads as TGTGCCAGTAGTTTACAACTGTCTGGGGGGCAGTTCTTC. The encoded protein is CASSLQLSGGQFF.

The chain uses TRBV18 and TRBJ2-5; D is unclear. This CDR3 comprises 15 residues. Trimming removed 3 bases from V and 3 bases from J, with 14 bases in between. CDR1 and CDR2 (germline): KGHSH, LQKENI. CDR3 residues: CASSPSRNGKETQYF. The CDR3 nucleotides read TGTGCCAGCTCACCGAGCAGGAATGGGAAAGAGACCCAGTACTTC.

The DNA of the CDR3 is TGTGCCAGCAGGGGACAGGGAACTGAAGCTTTCTTT. Its protein product is CASRGQGTEAFF. The V gene is TRBV25-1, the J gene TRBJ1-1; 9 nucleotides match TRBD1. Germline loops: CDR1 MGHDK, CDR2 SYGVNS. CDR3 length: 12 residues. The V gene end was trimmed by 6 bases and the J gene end by 5 bases; junction bases not matched to a gene: 1.

The J gene is TRBJ2-1, the V gene TRBV2, with D tentatively TRBD1 (6 bases). The CDR3 is 16 residues long. The V end was cut by 8 bases, the J end by 7 bases, with 24 bases between. The germline V gene encodes CDR1 SNHLY and CDR2 FYNNEI. CDR3 coding DNA: TGTGCCAGCTTAGATGGGGGCGTCCCTCACAAGAATGAGCAGTTCTTC. Its translation is CASLDGGVPHKNEQFF. The full variable domain, completed using reference TRBV2 and TRBJ2-1, is EPEVTQTPSHQVTQMGQEVILRCVPISNHLYFYWYRQILGQKVEFLVSFYNNEISEKSEIFDDQFSVERPDGSNFTLKIRSTKLEDSAMYFCASLDGGVPHKNEQFFGPGTRLTVL.

The chain carries TRBV5-5 and TRBJ2-7; possibly TRBD2 for D (5 bases). V was trimmed by 0 bases and J by 3 bases, leaving 13 bases between them. The V gene's germline CDR1 is SGHKS and CDR2 YYEKEE (reference sequence). The CDR3 covers 15 residues. The CDR3 loop is CASSLGWGRGYEQYF. DNA of the CDR3: TGTGCCAGCAGCTTGGGGTGGGGTCGGGGCTACGAGCAGTACTTC.

The chain recombines TRBV5-8 with TRBJ1-3; D is undetermined. The CDR3 contains 15 residues. In germline, CDR1 is SGHTS, CDR2 YDEGEE. The germline V and J ends were trimmed by 0 bases and 0 bases, with 7 bases remaining between them. Here the CDR3 reads CASSLAEHSGNTIYF. CDR3 DNA sequence: TGTGCCAGCAGCTTGGCTGAGCACTCTGGAAACACCATATATTTT.

The V gene is TRBV5-6, the J gene TRBJ2-5; 9 bases line up with TRBD2. V was pared by 0 bases and J by 2 bases, with 2 bases of the junction left unmatched. The CDR3 length is 15 residues. Germline V CDR1 and CDR2: SGHDT, YYEEEE. The CDR3 DNA follows: TGTGCCAGCAGCTTGGGCCTAGCGGGACAAGAGACCCAGTACTTC. Its protein is CASSLGLAGQETQYF. The full variable domain, completed using reference TRBV5-6 and TRBJ2-5, is DAGVTQSPTHLIKTRGQQVTLRCSPKSGHDTVSWYQQALGQGPQFIFQYYEEEERQRGNFPDRFSGHQFPNYSSELNVNALLLGDSALYLCASSLGLAGQETQYFGPGTRLLVL.

The rearrangement uses TRBV30 and TRBJ2-2; D gene unclear. The CDR3 has 13 amino acids. The germline gives CDR1 GTSNPN, CDR2 SVGIG (reference sequence). V was shortened by 3 bases and J by 7 bases, with 12 bases between the two germline ends. DNA for the CDR3: TGTGCCTGGAGCGGGCAGACAAACGGGGAGCTGTTTTTT. Amino acid sequence: CAWSGQTNGELFF.